The 8 T cell receptor beta chains listed next were all sequenced from one sample in a study of blood T cell repertoires in COVID-19. Produced via immunoSEQ multiplex PCR; TCRdb's table is partial and in-frame only. In the table there are about 220,000 clones, roughly 82% of which are singletons. The material sequenced was peripheral blood. These receptors originate from a man in his forties or fifties with active or convalescent COVID-19.

V gene TRBV10-3 combines with J gene TRBJ1-6; 8 positions agree with TRBD1. With 11 bases clipped from V and 6 bases from J, the junction kept 6 bases outside the gene matches. The CDR3 extends over 13 amino acids. Germline V gene data show CDR1 as ENHRY and CDR2 as SYGVKD. The CDR3 region has the DNA TGTGCCGCTACAGGGGGTTTTAATTCACCCCTCCACTTT. Translated, it gives CAATGGFNSPLHF.

This clone was recorded once. The chain combines TRBV30 with TRBJ2-7; 10 bases align to TRBD1. Germline V gene data show CDR1 as GTSNPN and CDR2 as SVGIG (reference sequence). The trim removed 3 bases at V and 5 bases at J, leaving 13 bases unmatched. The CDR3 consists of 16 residues. CDR3 coding DNA: TGTGCCTGGAGGGGCGGCAACCGGGACAGGGGCCACGAGCAGTACTTC. This translates into CAWRGGNRDRGHEQYF.

This clone has a handful of counts. V and J are TRBV27 and TRBJ1-2, with 10 bases that match TRBD1. Losses at the gene ends were 2 bases for V and 6 bases for J; bases not matched to a gene: 3. The V gene's germline CDR1 is MNHEY and CDR2 SMNVEV (reference sequence). This CDR3 spans 14 amino acids. CDR3 residues: CASSLLGQGDGYTF. The CDR3, as DNA: TGTGCCAGCAGTTTACTCGGACAGGGGGATGGCTACACCTTC.

The chain carries TRBV2 and TRBJ1-2; perhaps TRBD1 as D (6 bases). This CDR3 has 14 residues. Trimming took 1 base from V and 5 from J, leaving 11 bases between them. The V gene's germline CDR1 is SNHLY and CDR2 FYNNEI. CDR3 DNA: TGTGCCAGCAGTGAAGACAGGGTCAGTTATGGCTACACCTTC. It is translated as CASSEDRVSYGYTF.

The V call is TRBV2, the J call TRBJ2-3, with 8 bases lining up with TRBD1. After removal of 6 bases from V and 1 base from J, the junction contained 6 bases not matched to a gene. The germline V gene has CDR1 SNHLY and CDR2 FYNNEI. CDR3 length equals 15 residues. CDR3 loop: CASRGLTGGTDTQYF. DNA for the CDR3: TGTGCCAGCAGGGGATTGACAGGGGGCACAGATACGCAGTATTTT.

The chain combines TRBV3-1 (or the pseudogene TRBV3-2) with TRBJ2-1; D ambiguous. Trimming left V 0 bases short and J 10 bases short, with 13 bases between. CDR1 is LGHDT and CDR2 is YNNKEL in the germline V gene (reference sequence). This CDR3 comprises 14 residues. The CDR3 protein is CASSQEALLEEQFF. The CDR3 bases are TGTGCCAGCAGCCAAGAGGCCCTATTGGAGGAGCAGTTCTTC.

The V gene is TRBV9, the J gene TRBJ1-3; 7 bases line up with TRBD1. The V gene's germline CDR1 is SGDLS and CDR2 YYNGEE. This CDR3 contains 14 residues. With 3 bases clipped from V and 2 bases from J, the junction kept 2 bases outside the gene matches. The CDR3 nucleotides read TGTGCCAGCAGCGACCAGGGGGCTGGAAACACCATATATTTT. This encodes CASSDQGAGNTIYF. Full variable domain (rest looked up from reference TRBV9 and TRBJ1-3): DSGVTQTPKHLITATGQRVTLRCSPRSGDLSVYWYQQSLDQGLQFLIQYYNGEERAKGNILERFSAQQFPDLHSELNLSSLELGDSALYFCASSDQGAGNTIYFGEGSWLTVV.

J is TRBJ1-1 and V is TRBV28; no definite D call. This CDR3 region has 13 residues. Germline V gene data show CDR1 as MDHEN and CDR2 as SYDVKM. V gave up 3 bases and J gave up 0 bases, with 5 bases separating them. The CDR3 is CASSFTLNTEAFF. The DNA for the CDR3 is TGTGCCAGCAGTTTTACACTGAACACTGAAGCTTTCTTT.